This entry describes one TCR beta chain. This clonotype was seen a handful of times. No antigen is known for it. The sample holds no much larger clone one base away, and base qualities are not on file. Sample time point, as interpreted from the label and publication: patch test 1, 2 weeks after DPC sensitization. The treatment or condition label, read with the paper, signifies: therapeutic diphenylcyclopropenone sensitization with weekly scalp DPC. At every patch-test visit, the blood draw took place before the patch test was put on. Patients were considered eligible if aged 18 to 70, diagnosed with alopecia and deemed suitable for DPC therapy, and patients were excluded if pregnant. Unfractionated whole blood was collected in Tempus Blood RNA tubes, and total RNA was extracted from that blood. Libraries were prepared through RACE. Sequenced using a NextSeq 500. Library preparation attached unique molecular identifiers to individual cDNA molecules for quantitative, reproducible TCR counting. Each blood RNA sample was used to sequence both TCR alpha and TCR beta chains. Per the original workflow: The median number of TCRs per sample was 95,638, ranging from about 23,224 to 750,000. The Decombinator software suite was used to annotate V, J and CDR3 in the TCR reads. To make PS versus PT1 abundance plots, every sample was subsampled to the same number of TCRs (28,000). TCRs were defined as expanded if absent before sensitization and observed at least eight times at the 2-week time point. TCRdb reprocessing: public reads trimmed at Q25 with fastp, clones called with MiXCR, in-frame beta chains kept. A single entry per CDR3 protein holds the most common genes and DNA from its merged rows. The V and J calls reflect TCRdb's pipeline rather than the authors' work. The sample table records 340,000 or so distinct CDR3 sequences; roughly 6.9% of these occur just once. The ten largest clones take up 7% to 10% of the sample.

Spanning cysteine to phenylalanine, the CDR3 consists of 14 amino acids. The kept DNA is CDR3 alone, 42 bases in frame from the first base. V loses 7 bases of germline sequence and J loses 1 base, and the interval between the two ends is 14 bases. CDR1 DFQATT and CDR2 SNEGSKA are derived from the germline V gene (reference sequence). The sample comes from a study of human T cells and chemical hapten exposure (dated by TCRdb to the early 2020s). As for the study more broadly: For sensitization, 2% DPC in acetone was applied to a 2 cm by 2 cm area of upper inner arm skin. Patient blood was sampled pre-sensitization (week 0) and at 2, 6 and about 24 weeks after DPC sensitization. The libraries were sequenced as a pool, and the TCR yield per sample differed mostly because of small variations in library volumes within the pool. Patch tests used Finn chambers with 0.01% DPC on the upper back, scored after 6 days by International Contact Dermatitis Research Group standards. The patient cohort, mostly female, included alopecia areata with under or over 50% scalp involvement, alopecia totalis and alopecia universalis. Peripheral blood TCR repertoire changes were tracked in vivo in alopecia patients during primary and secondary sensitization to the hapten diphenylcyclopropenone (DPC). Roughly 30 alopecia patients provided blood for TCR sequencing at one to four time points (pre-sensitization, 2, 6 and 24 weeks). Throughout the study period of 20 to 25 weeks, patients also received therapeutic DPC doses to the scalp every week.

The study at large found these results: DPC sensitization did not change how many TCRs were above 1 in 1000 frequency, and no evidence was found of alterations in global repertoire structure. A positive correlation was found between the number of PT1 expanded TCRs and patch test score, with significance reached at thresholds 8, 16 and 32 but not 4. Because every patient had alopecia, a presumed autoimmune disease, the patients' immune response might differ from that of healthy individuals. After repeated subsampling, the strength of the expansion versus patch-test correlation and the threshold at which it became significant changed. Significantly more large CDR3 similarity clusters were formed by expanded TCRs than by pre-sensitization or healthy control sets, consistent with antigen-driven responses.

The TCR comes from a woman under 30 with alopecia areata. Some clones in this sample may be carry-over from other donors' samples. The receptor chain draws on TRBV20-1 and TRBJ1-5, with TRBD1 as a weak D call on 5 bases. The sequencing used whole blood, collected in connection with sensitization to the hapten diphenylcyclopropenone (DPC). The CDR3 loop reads CSGFREGSNQPQHF. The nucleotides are TGCAGTGGGTTCAGGGAGGGAAGCAATCAGCCCCAGCATTTT.